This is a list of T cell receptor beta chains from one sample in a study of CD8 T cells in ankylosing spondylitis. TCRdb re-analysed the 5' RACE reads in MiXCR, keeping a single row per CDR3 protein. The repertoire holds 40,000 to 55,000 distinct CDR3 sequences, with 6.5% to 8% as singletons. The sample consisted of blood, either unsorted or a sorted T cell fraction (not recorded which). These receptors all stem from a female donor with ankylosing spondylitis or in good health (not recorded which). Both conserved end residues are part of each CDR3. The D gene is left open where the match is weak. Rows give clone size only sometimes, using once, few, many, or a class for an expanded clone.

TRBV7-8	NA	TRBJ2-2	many	TGTGCCAGCAGCTTAGGATCCACCGGGGAGCTGTTTTTT	CASSLGSTGELFF
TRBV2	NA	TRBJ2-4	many	TGTGCCAGCAGTGAAGATGGTTGGGATTACATTCAGTACTTC	CASSEDGWDYIQYF
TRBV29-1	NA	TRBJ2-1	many	TGCAGCGCATCAAGGGAGACTGAGCAGTTCTTC	CSASRETEQFF
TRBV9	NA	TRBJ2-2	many	TGTGCCAGCAGCGATCTCGGGGAGCTGTTTTTT	CASSDLGELFF
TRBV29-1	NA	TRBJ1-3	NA	TGCAGCGTTGAGGACCTCGGGACACGGGTCGGAAACACCATATATTTT	CSVEDLGTRVGNTIYF
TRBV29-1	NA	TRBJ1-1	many	TGCAGCGTTGAAGCAACTCGGAGGGCAGAAGCTTTCTTT	CSVEATRRAEAFF
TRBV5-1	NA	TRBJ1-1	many	TGCGCCAGCACCCCAACTACATGGAACACTGAAGCTTTCTTT	CASTPTTWNTEAFF
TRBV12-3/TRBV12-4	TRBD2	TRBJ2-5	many	TGTGCCAGCAGTTTAGACTCTAGCGGGGGAACGGAGACCCAGTACTTC	CASSLDSSGGTETQYF
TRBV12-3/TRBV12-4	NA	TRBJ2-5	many	TGTGCCAGCAGTTTGGGGGCGGGGTTCGAGACCCAGTACTTC	CASSLGAGFETQYF
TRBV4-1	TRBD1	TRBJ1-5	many	TGCGCCAGCAGCCCGGGACAGGGGGTTCAGCCCCAGCATTTT	CASSPGQGVQPQHF
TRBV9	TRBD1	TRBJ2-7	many	TGTGCCAGCAGCGTAGGGGACAGCTCCTACGAGCAGTACTTC	CASSVGDSSYEQYF
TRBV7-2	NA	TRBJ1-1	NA	TGTGCCAGCAGCTTAAAGGCGGTTCTGAACACTGAAGCTTTCTTT	CASSLKAVLNTEAFF
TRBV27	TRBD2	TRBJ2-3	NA	TGTGCCAGCAGGACAGCCCGACTAGCGGGGGGTTTCCGCACAGATACGCAGTATTTT	CASRTARLAGGFRTDTQYF
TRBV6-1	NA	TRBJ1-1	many	TGTGCCAGCACCCGGGGTAAGAACACTGAAGCTTTCTTT	CASTRGKNTEAFF
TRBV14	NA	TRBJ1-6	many	TGTGCCAGCAGTCGAGGAGACAGCCTCTCCTATAATTCACCCCTCCACTTT	CASSRGDSLSYNSPLHF
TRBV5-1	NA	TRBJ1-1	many	TGCGCCAGCAGCAGCAGGGTAGGCACTGAAGCTTTCTTT	CASSSRVGTEAFF
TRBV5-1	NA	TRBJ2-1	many	TGCGCCAGCTCAATCGGTGACTACAATGAGCAGTTCTTC	CASSIGDYNEQFF
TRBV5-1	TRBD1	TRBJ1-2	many	TGCGCCAGCAGCTTGGCACCGGGACAGGGGATCGATGTTCATGGCTACACCTTC	CASSLAPGQGIDVHGYTF
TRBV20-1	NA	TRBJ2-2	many	TGCAGTGCAACTCACGGGAAAGGCCTCAACACCGGGGAGCTGTTTTTT	CSATHGKGLNTGELFF
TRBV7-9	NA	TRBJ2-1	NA	TGTGCCAGCAGCTTAGGGTCAGGGGCCAATGAGCAGTTCTTC	CASSLGSGANEQFF
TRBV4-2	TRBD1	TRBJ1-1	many	TGTGCCAGCAGCCAAGAGGCAGGGGGGGATACTGAAGCTTTCTTT	CASSQEAGGDTEAFF
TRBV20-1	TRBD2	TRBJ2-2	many	TGCAGTGCTACAAGGGGGACTAGCGGGGGAGGGAACACCGGGGAGCTGTTTTTT	CSATRGTSGGGNTGELFF
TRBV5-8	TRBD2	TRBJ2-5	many	TGTGCCAGCAGCCTATTTGGACTAGCGGCCAGCCAAGAGACCCAGTACTTC	CASSLFGLAASQETQYF
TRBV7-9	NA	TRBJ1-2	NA	TGTGCCAGCAGCTTAGATCAGCCCCCAGGCTACACCTTC	CASSLDQPPGYTF
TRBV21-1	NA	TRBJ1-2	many	TGTGCCAGCAGCAATAACCGGGCAGACACTTTTGATGGCTACACCTTC	CASSNNRADTFDGYTF
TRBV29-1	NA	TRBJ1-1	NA	TGCAGCGGTCGGACGGGCCCGAACACTGAAGCTTTCTTT	CSGRTGPNTEAFF
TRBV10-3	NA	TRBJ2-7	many	TGTGCCATCAGTGAGATCCCGGGAACCCTCGGCGAGCAGTACTTC	CAISEIPGTLGEQYF
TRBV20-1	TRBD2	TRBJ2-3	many	TGCAGTGCTATTTTCCCCCTAGCGGGGGGCACAGATACGCAGTATTTT	CSAIFPLAGGTDTQYF
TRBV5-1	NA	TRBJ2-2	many	TGCGCCAGCAGCTTGGCTGGATACTCAACAACGGCCGGGGAGCTGTTTTTT	CASSLAGYSTTAGELFF
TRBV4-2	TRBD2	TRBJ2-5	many	TGTGCCAGCAGCCCCCTCAGCGGGGGGGCCAAAAAGACCCAGTACTTC	CASSPLSGGAKKTQYF
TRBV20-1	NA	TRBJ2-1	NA	TGCAGTGCTAGAGGGGACCCTCAGGGTGAGCAGTTCTTC	CSARGDPQGEQFF
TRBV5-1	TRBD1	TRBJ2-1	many	TGCGCCAGCAGCTTGGAGGACAGGTCCTACAATGAGCAGTTCTTC	CASSLEDRSYNEQFF
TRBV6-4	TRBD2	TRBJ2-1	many	TGTGCCAGCAGTGTCGTCTCTAGCGGGCTTTACAATGAGCAGTTCTTC	CASSVVSSGLYNEQFF
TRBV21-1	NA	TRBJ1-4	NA	TGTGCCAGCAGCAAAACTACAGGGGGTGTTGGCACTAATGAAAAACTGTTTTTT	CASSKTTGGVGTNEKLFF
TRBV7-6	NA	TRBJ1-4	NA	TGTGCCAGCAGCTTAGCCCCCATTTCAAATGAAAAACTGTTTTTT	CASSLAPISNEKLFF
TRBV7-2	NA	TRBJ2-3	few	TGTGCCAGCAGCTTAGGAACTCCATTAGCTAGCACAGATACGCAGTATTTT	CASSLGTPLASTDTQYF
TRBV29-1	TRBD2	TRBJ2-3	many	TGCAGCGTAGGGGACTACACAGATACGCAGTATTTT	CSVGDYTDTQYF
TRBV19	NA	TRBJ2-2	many	TGTGCCAGTAGTATAAGGCCCCTCAACACCGGGGAGCTGTTTTTT	CASSIRPLNTGELFF
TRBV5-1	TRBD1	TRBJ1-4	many	TGCGCCAGCAGCTCGGGATTGACAGGGACGAATGAAAAACTGTTTTTT	CASSSGLTGTNEKLFF
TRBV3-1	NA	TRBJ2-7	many	TGTGCCAGCAGCCAGGAACGGTACGAGCAGTACTTC	CASSQERYEQYF
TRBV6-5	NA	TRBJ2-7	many	TGTGCCAGCAGTTACGGAGGTACCTACGAGCAGTACTTC	CASSYGGTYEQYF
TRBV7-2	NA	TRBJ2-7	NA	TGTGCCAGCAGCTCCCCTCGCTACGAGCAGTACTTC	CASSSPRYEQYF
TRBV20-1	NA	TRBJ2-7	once	TGCAGTGCTAGAGACCCGGACTCCTCAATTCCCTCCGAGCAGTACTTC	CSARDPDSSIPSEQYF